This TCR beta chain stems from a study of cytomegalovirus exposure and HLA in healthy donors. Points from the study as a whole: The study put about 180 TCR beta chains on its list as cytomegalovirus-associated.

Produced via immunoSEQ multiplex PCR; TCRdb's table is partial and in-frame only. Of roughly 120,000 clones in the sample, roughly nine tenths are singletons; the top ten hold around 3.3%. Worth noting for this clone: Antigen unknown.

Germline values: CDR1 SGHTA, CDR2 FQGTGA. The CDR3 is 14 residues long. V was shortened by 4 bases and J by 7 bases, with 13 bases between the two germline ends. The sequence derives from a man aged 30 to 45 in good health and CMV-seronegative. Sequences were obtained from PBMCs. The chain recombines TRBV7-3 with TRBJ2-2; possibly TRBD2 for D (6 bases). CDR3 loop: CASSSGLVGGELFF. CDR3 bases: TGTGCCAGCAGCTCGGGACTCGTCGGCGGGGAGCTGTTTTTT.